Below, 3 T cell receptor beta chains from the same sample are listed, as sequenced in a study of blood T cell repertoires in COVID-19. Only in-frame clones appear in the TCRdb table, and some are missing; sequencing was by immunoSEQ multiplex PCR. The sample comprises more than 50,000 clones, 82% of which are singletons, and roughly 13% rests with the top ten. Sequencing was done on a sample of peripheral blood. The receptors derive from a human donor in a cohort sampled during active COVID-19.

CDR3 amino acids: CASGSYGQPQHF. CDR3 in DNA: TGTGCCAGCGGGAGTTATGGTCAGCCCCAGCATTTT. The V gene is TRBV2, the J gene TRBJ1-5; D uncertain. Germline V gives CDR1 SNHLY, CDR2 FYNNEI. V was trimmed by 8 bases and J by 6 bases, leaving 11 bases between them. The CDR3 has 12 amino acids.

The chain carries TRBV2 and TRBJ1-3; perhaps TRBD1 as D (5 bases). The CDR3 totals 16 residues. The V and J ends lost 11 bases and 2 bases respectively, with 22 bases between them. Per the germline V gene, CDR1 is SNHLY and CDR2 is FYNNEI. The CDR3 reads CAGYPVISRAGNTIYF. Written as DNA, the CDR3 is TGTGCCGGCTACCCAGTTATTAGCAGGGCTGGAAACACCATATATTTT.

This chain uses TRBV23-1 with TRBJ1-6; D not resolved. TRBV23-1 is treated as an ORF (open reading frame) with a function not yet certain. Deletions cut 0 bases from V and 1 base from J, with 22 bases between. The length of the CDR3 is 21 residues. CDR3 in amino acids: CASSQSFGVWRVQSYNSPLHF. The CDR3 DNA reads as TGCGCCAGCAGTCAATCGTTCGGGGTATGGAGGGTGCAATCCTATAATTCACCCCTCCACTTT.